The 17 T cell receptor beta chains given below trace back to one sample, sequenced in a study of blood T cell repertoires in COVID-19. The method was immunoSEQ multiplex PCR; TCRdb's version includes in-frame clones alone and lacks a portion of them. This sample yields about 170,000 clones, of which approximately 86% are seen a single time; 2% to 3% belongs to the top ten. Source material: peripheral blood. Receptors were obtained from a woman at least 80 years old with COVID-19, enrolled during active disease.

This clone was picked up many times. The chain uses TRBV4-3 and TRBJ2-1; D is undetermined. CDR1 and CDR2 (germline): LGHNA, YSLEER. The V end was cut by 4 bases, the J end by 1 base, with 11 bases between. This CDR3 is 15 amino acids long. This CDR3 reads CASSPTRVSYNEQFF. In DNA, the CDR3 is TGCGCCAGCAGCCCCACCCGGGTATCCTACAATGAGCAGTTCTTC.

The rearrangement uses TRBV5-1 and TRBJ1-1; D not resolved. The germline CDR1 and CDR2 sequences are SGHRS and YFSETQ. The V end lost 4 bases, the J end lost 2 bases, and 18 bases lay between the germline ends. This CDR3 comprises 16 residues. CDR3 amino acids: CASSGVEARTNTEAFF. The CDR3 coding sequence is TGCGCCAGCAGCGGCGTAGAGGCCCGTACTAACACTGAAGCTTTCTTT.

The chain joins TRBV28 to TRBJ2-7; D gene unclear. The CDR3 has 16 residues. With 3 bases removed from V and 4 bases from J, the gap between germline ends came to 19 bases. Germline CDR1 is MDHEN and CDR2 is SYDVKM. The CDR3 protein is CASSFSNGARPYEQYF. The CDR3 DNA sequence: TGTGCCAGCAGTTTTTCCAACGGAGCGAGGCCTTACGAGCAGTACTTC. The full variable domain, completed using reference TRBV28 and TRBJ2-7, is DVKVTQSSRYLVKRTGEKVFLECVQDMDHENMFWYRQDPGLGLRLIYFSYDVKMKEKGDIPEGYSVSREKKERFSLILESASTNQTSMYLCASSFSNGARPYEQYFGPGTRLTVT.

The chain uses TRBV7-8 and TRBJ2-5; perhaps TRBD2 as D (7 bases). In germline, CDR1 is SGHVS, CDR2 FQNEAQ. V shed 4 bases and J shed 4 bases, with 16 bases lying between them. This CDR3 region has 15 residues. In DNA, the CDR3 is TGTGCCAGCAGCTCCGCGGGGGCGAGGGGAGAGACCCAGTACTTC. Translated: CASSSAGARGETQYF.

This chain links TRBV28 with TRBJ1-2; D call uncertain. With 3 bases removed from V and 4 bases from J, the gap between germline ends came to 9 bases. In germline, CDR1 is MDHEN, CDR2 SYDVKM. The CDR3 covers 13 residues. The CDR3 is CASSFSAGYGYTF. CDR3 DNA sequence: TGTGCCAGCAGTTTTTCCGCAGGCTATGGCTACACCTTC.

The V and J genes are TRBV28 and TRBJ1-5; no firm D call. The CDR3 spans 15 residues. V lost 3 bases and J lost 2, with 11 bases in between. Germline values: CDR1 MDHEN, CDR2 SYDVKM. The CDR3 region has the DNA TGTGCCAGCAGTTTCAGGATGAGTGGCAATCAGCCCCAGCATTTT. This translates into CASSFRMSGNQPQHF. The entire variable domain, with the rest obtained from reference TRBV28 and TRBJ1-5, is as follows: DVKVTQSSRYLVKRTGEKVFLECVQDMDHENMFWYRQDPGLGLRLIYFSYDVKMKEKGDIPEGYSVSREKKERFSLILESASTNQTSMYLCASSFRMSGNQPQHFGDGTRLSIL.

V and J are TRBV4-2 and TRBJ2-5; 7 nucleotides match TRBD2. The V and J ends lost 5 bases and 0 bases, in that order; junction bases with no gene match: 12. Looked up from germline, CDR1 is LGHNA and CDR2 is YNFKEQ. CDR3 length: 17 residues. The CDR3 sequence: CASSEVSSGMYQETQYF. For the CDR3, the DNA is TGTGCCAGCAGCGAGGTTTCTAGCGGCATGTACCAAGAGACCCAGTACTTC.

The chain joins TRBV11-3 to TRBJ2-1; 8 nucleotides agree with TRBD2. Trimming took 5 bases from V and 8 from J; bases not matched to a gene: 14. The CDR3 is 16 amino acids. The germline CDR1 and CDR2 sequences are SGHNT and YENEEA. CDR3 nucleotide sequence: TGTGCCAGCAGCCCCGGTGGGGCGGGAGGCGGGGATGAGCAGTTCTTC. Its translation is CASSPGGAGGGDEQFF.

This sequence joins TRBV5-8 and TRBJ1-2, with 11 bases identical to TRBD1. The trim removed 2 bases at V and 8 bases at J, leaving 2 bases unmatched. Germline V lookup: CDR1 SGHTS, CDR2 YDEGEE. This CDR3 comprises 13 residues. The CDR3 reads CASSFRTGGGYTF. CDR3 nucleotides: TGTGCCAGCAGCTTTAGGACAGGGGGCGGCTACACCTTC.

The chain joins TRBV7-9 to TRBJ2-1; 10 bases fit TRBD2. The CDR3 runs to 14 residues. Losses at the gene ends were 3 bases for V and 7 bases for J; bases not matched to a gene: 3. Germline CDR1 and CDR2: SEHNR and FQNEAQ (reference sequence). The CDR3 region is CASSLRTSGNEQFF. DNA of the CDR3: TGTGCCAGCAGCTTGCGGACTAGCGGTAATGAGCAGTTCTTC.

The rearrangement joins TRBV5-1 to TRBJ2-2, with 12 bases matching TRBD2. This CDR3 is built from 15 residues. In germline, CDR1 is SGHRS, CDR2 YFSETQ. The trim removed 3 bases at V and 14 bases at J, leaving 11 bases unmatched. CDR3 DNA: TGCGCCAGCAGCTCGACTAGCGGGAGATCGAAGGGACTGTTTTTT. It codes for CASSSTSGRSKGLFF.

This chain connects TRBV12-3 or TRBV12-4 to TRBJ1-2, with 7 nucleotides matching TRBD1. Unmatched junction bases numbered 4, after V lost 5 bases and J lost 4 bases. This CDR3 comprises 13 residues. CDR3 nucleotide sequence: TGTGCCAGCAGTACGGGACAGATCTATGGCTACACCTTC. This gives the protein CASSTGQIYGYTF.

The rearrangement links TRBV7-3 to TRBJ2-3; TRBD2 might be the D (5 bases). The V end was cut by 0 bases, the J end by 1 base, with 11 bases between. In germline, CDR1 is SGHTA, CDR2 FQGTGA. This CDR3 has 16 residues. The CDR3 region has the DNA TGTGCCAGCAGCTTAACCGGACGGGAAGGCACAGATACGCAGTATTTT. This gives the protein CASSLTGREGTDTQYF.

The chain couples TRBV18 to TRBJ2-5; D unresolved. Trimming cost V 0 bases and J 2 bases, with 7 bases left between them. There are 14 residues in the CDR3. Germline V lookup: CDR1 KGHSH, CDR2 LQKENI. CDR3 in DNA: TGTGCCAGCTCACCACCGACTTTGCAAGAGACCCAGTACTTC. Its protein is CASSPPTLQETQYF.

This chain uses TRBV27 with TRBJ1-1; 11 nucleotides line up with TRBD1. Unmatched junction bases numbered 6, after V lost 6 bases and J lost 6 bases. The length of the CDR3 is 14 residues. Germline assignment: CDR1 MNHEY and CDR2 SMNVEV (reference sequence). This CDR3 is CASRAGQGAAEAFF. DNA of the CDR3: TGTGCCAGCAGGGCCGGACAGGGGGCCGCTGAAGCTTTCTTT.

The chain combines TRBV29-1 with TRBJ2-5; 9 positions match TRBD2. Germline CDR1 is SQVTM and CDR2 is ANQGSEA. J gave up 2 bases and V 7 bases, and 8 bases lay outside the gene matches. The CDR3 contains 14 residues. The CDR3 sequence: CSAPGAGGQETQYF. Here the CDR3 DNA reads TGCAGCGCCCCCGGTGCGGGAGGGCAAGAGACCCAGTACTTC.

CDR3 region: CASSSPGQGAINEKLFF. In nucleotides, the CDR3 is TGTGCCAGCAGCTCCCCGGGACAGGGGGCGATTAATGAAAAACTGTTTTTT. J is TRBJ1-4 and V is TRBV16; 12 bases line up with TRBD1. The germline V gene has CDR1 KGHSY and CDR2 FQNENV. The V segment lost 5 bases and the J segment 4 bases; nucleotides outside the gene matches: 8. The CDR3 extends over 17 amino acids. The entire variable domain, with the rest obtained from reference TRBV16 and TRBJ1-4, is as follows: GEEVAQTPKHLVRGEGQKAKLYCAPIKGHSYVFWYQQVLKNEFKFLISFQNENVFDETGMPKERFSAKCLPNSPCSLEIQATKLEDSAVYFCASSSPGQGAINEKLFFGSGTQLSVL.